This T cell receptor (beta chain) stems from a study of cytomegalovirus exposure and HLA in healthy donors (dated by TCRdb to the late 2010s). Study-level background: In an earlier analysis of fewer than 750 of the donors, approximately 260 Gb of sequence data and 120 million or so unique TCR beta sequences from 180 million or so T cells were reported. The study was designed to test whether signatures of past pathogen exposure could be identified by cataloging public T cell receptors. Both class I and class II loci were covered by HLA typing, at four-digit resolution. Using immunosequencing, the study profiled T cell repertoires from about 650 subjects and related those repertoires to cytomegalovirus serostatus. Roughly 5 DR-DQ haplotypes were handled as single units for association and clustering because linkage in the cohort was strong. Typing coverage differed by locus: A, B, C, DRB1 and DQB1 were typed in roughly 629-630 donors, DQA1 in roughly 500, DPA1 in approximately 600, and DPB1 in just under 480. An earlier analysis of roughly 600 of the donors used high-throughput TCR beta sequencing to judge whether each TCR beta V gene segment behaved as functional or pseudogenic. Every discovery cohort repertoire had been produced on one sequencing platform. The genetic ancestry cluster associated with self-reported Caucasian donors included roughly four fifths of the roughly 410 genotyped donors. An early release covering roughly 600 HLA-typed donors comprised around 300 gigabases of sequencing data and 85 million to 100 million unique TCR sequences. On average, around 200,000 unique TCR beta nucleotide sequences were sequenced per donor among 398 genotyped donors of the cohort, with roughly 18% of those sequences being non-productive. Along with the approximately 620-subject first cohort, a separate validation cohort of over a hundred different subjects was used. Genome-wide SNP genotypes for about three fifths of the roughly 700 donors were used in a later genetic analysis, which treated that subset as a discovery cohort. A later analysis re-examined previously published TCR beta repertoires from around 670 donors and added high-resolution HLA genotyping to investigate patterns of TCR occurrence. Donor age, sex, ethnicity and CMV serostatus were collected together with the repertoire data. To predict cytomegalovirus infection status, the study combined high-throughput TCR immunosequencing, statistical association of individual TCRs with disease status, and machine learning. Rather than using new phenotypic data, the later analysis identified candidate immune exposures from TCR beta sequences and from how often those sequences occurred across donors.

Counted from cysteine to phenylalanine, this CDR3 has 19 amino acids. The read is trimmed to its CDR3 DNA, 57 bases read in frame from base 1. CDR1 and CDR2 are read off the germline V gene (reference sequence) as SEHNR and FQNEAQ. The trim is 2 bases for V and 6 bases for J, with a gap of 29 bases between the germline ends. Paper-wide results and their limitations: Roughly uniform sequencing depth across donors was assumed in presence/absence analyses, although this assumption may not hold. Linkage disequilibrium might explain the correlated functional status among segregating V segments, but an unknown experimental factor could not be excluded. The classifier was reported to diagnose cytomegalovirus status with high specificity and sensitivity in both the original cohort and the validation cohort. Because HLA typing was unavailable for some donors at each locus, only the typed subset was used in association tests. Roughly 15 rarely observed V segments, including chromosome 9 orphons, were excluded from the earlier analysis of approximately 500 of the donors because counts were too low. A cluster of highly shared sequence variants was judged likely to represent a technical artifact of the sequencing pipeline. The study gave a list of about 170 TCR beta chains associated with cytomegalovirus. Most TCR sequences were seen in very few donors, while some public TCRs were found in many individuals. An association between a missense DCLRE1C variant and V-gene and J-gene trimming of TCR beta chains was found in a later genetic analysis and replicated in an independent cohort. Assigning TCR associations to individual alleles was difficult when HLA alleles, especially DR and DQ, strongly co-occurred. For the cohort, immune exposure information was limited to CMV serostatus. According to a later analysis, parvovirus B19, influenza, CMV and Epstein-Barr virus appeared linked to several top co-occurrence clusters. In an earlier analysis of several hundred of the donors, most TCR beta V segments were observed in productive rearrangements about 87% or about 30% of the time, broadly matching IMGT annotations. In a later analysis, most CMV-associated TCR beta chains were found to appear HLA-restricted, with HLA associations seemingly driven largely by CMV exposure. In this cohort, only TCR beta chains were sequenced, and detectable features were limited by the absence of alpha or paired-chain data. In a later genetic analysis, fewer N-insertions in productive TCRs were reported among donors in an Asian-associated ancestry cluster than the 666-donor mean. A few of the identified cytomegalovirus-associated TCR beta chains were confirmed in vitro to be specific for cytomegalovirus antigens. Because the 87-base-pair reads could not distinguish some IMGT-functional V segments, including TRBV6-2 and TRBV6-3, those segments were excluded. In a later analysis, HLA-associated TCR beta chains were found to be more clonally expanded and to have lower generation probabilities than equally common non-associated chains. At a false discovery rate of 0.05, a later analysis linked around 17,000 TCR beta sequences to specific HLA alleles. The authors suggested that the approach could potentially be extended to other disease states and immunological phenotypes. A further reported finding was that TCR beta sequences accurately predicted the HLA-A and HLA-B alleles for most subjects in the first cohort. In a later analysis, the rate of TCR association differed among HLA loci, with DRB1 alleles having the most associated TCRs and HLA-C alleles having the fewest.

Concerning this clone itself: What antigen it recognizes has not been identified.

In total, fewer than 750 healthy bone marrow donors made up the cohort. Cohort members were all nominally healthy when sampled, although unrecorded immune exposures were likely present. The donor was CMV seronegative and was included in the group of about 400 seronegative cohort members. A peripheral blood sample was provided by each donor, and peripheral blood mononuclear cells were used for TCR beta sequencing. Genomic DNA extraction from the blood cell samples was performed with the Qiagen DNeasy Blood Extraction Kit. Library method: the immunoSEQ multiplex PCR assay. For the multiplex PCR, a mixture combining 60 forward primers for TCR Vbeta segments and 13 reverse primers for TCR Jbeta segments was used. The CDR3 region of rearranged TCR beta genes was amplified from genomic DNA by a multiplex PCR assay. Amplified TCR beta libraries were sequenced as 87-base-pair reads on the Illumina HiSeq System. The source study handled its data this way. A later analysis tallied roughly 76 million unique TCR beta chains across the 666 repertoires, and some 10 million of those chains were shared by two or more donors. Raw reads were error-corrected and collapsed into unique sequences with a nearest-neighbor algorithm that merged closely related sequences to remove PCR and sequencing errors. CDR3 sequences were aligned to IMGT reference sequences to assign V, D and J gene segments. For a sequence to be retained, a match of at least six nucleotides to both a V gene segment and a J gene segment was required. A rearrangement was called productive if the CDR3 had no stop codons and remained in frame with V and J, and every other rearrangement was called non-productive. Following IMGT convention, CDR3 was defined as the stretch from the second conserved V-encoded cysteine to the conserved J-encoded phenylalanine. The earlier analysis of some 540 of the donors excluded any sequence lacking an unambiguous match to a single V gene segment. An earlier analysis of some 500 of the donors classified V segments as functional when productive rearrangements were above 56.7% and as segregating when the standard deviation between donors was above 5%. To diagnose cytomegalovirus status from the catalog of TCR beta chain sequences, a statistical classification framework was built. A later analysis assigned V and J genes by comparing TCR nucleotide sequences with IMGT/GENE-DB human TR gene sequences. The TCRdist pipeline was used in a later analysis to assign CDR3 sequences and most-parsimonious VDJ recombination scenarios. In a later analysis, every TCR beta chain was defined by the combination of its CDR3 amino acid sequence and its V-gene family, and reads without a unique V-gene family were dropped. In a later analysis, fewer than 600 highly shared, low-generation-probability nucleotide sequences were removed to address suspected cross-contamination and a sequencing artifact. In a later analysis, a clonal expansion index was calculated for each public chain from normalized within-repertoire ranks of inferred template counts. In a later analysis, generation probabilities were computed using a VDJ recombination model fitted to out-of-frame rearrangements, and the results were checked against IGoR. In a later analysis, hypergeometric tests were used to score TCR-TCR, TCR-HLA and TCR-CMV co-occurrence, with a repertoire-size bias correction applied to TCR pairs. To estimate false discovery rates, a later analysis permuted the HLA or CMV assignments 20 times. In a later analysis, co-occurring TCRs were grouped with DBSCAN, and TCRdist sequence similarity was added when clustering was performed within HLA-allele-positive subsets. Repertoires with fewer than 30,000 or more than 120,000 public chains were left out of co-occurrence clustering, as were a handful of repertoires with anomalous nucleotide sharing. TCRdb provides this immuneACCESS table in a form limited to in-frame rearrangements. Some clones are lacking; in checked studies, under half of them reflect an unresolved V gene, and why the rest are absent is not known. That table furnishes V, J and clone size, whereas the DNA furnished D and trimming. The sample has approximately 180,000 clones on record. Of the sample, roughly 6.7% falls within the top ten clones.

The rearranged chain carries TRBV7-9 and TRBJ2-7; perhaps TRBD1 is the D gene, with 5 bases matching. The sequenced sample consisted of PBMCs. This TCR came from a man aged 25-40 years in good health and CMV-seronegative. The DNA is as follows: TGTGCCAGCAGCTTATTCCCCCCATGGCGCAGGGAATTATCTTCCGAGCAGTACTTC. Its protein is CASSLFPPWRRELSSEQYF.